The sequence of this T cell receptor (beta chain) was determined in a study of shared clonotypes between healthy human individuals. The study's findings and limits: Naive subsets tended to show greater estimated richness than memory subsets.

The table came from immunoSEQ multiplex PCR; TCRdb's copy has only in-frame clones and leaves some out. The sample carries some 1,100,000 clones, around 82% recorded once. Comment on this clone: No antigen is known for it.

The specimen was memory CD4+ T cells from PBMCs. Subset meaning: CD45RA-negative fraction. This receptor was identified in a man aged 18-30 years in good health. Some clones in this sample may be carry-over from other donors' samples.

CDR3: CASSLGVWSFEQFF. CDR3 DNA sequence: TGTGCCAGCAGCCTTGGGGTATGGAGTTTTGAGCAGTTCTTC. V is TRBV6-1 and J is TRBJ2-1; no definite D call. Germline CDR1 reads MNHNS; CDR2 reads SASEGT. This CDR3 contains 14 residues. The germline V and J ends were trimmed by 6 bases and 9 bases, with 18 bases remaining between them.